Here is one TCR beta chain with its context. TCRdb's table, derived via immunoSEQ multiplex PCR, lists solely in-frame clones and lacks some. The sample records about 64,000 clones, roughly 89% being singletons. The entry originates in a study of graft-versus-host responses after intestinal transplantation. The CDR3 has 15 residues. The V gene's germline CDR1 is PRHDT and CDR2 FYEKMQ (reference sequence). The V end was cut by 3 bases, the J end by 3 bases, with 12 bases between. Sequencing was performed on bone marrow, taken 734 days after intestinal transplantation. The rearrangement uses TRBV13 and TRBJ2-1; no definite D call. This sequence was found in a human patient who received an intestinal transplant, so some T cells may come from the graft donor. The chain's CDR3 is CASSFENGVYNEQFF. The DNA for the CDR3 is TGTGCCAGCAGCTTTGAGAACGGAGTCTACAATGAGCAGTTCTTC.